This T cell receptor (beta chain) is drawn from a study of PD-L1 blockade in urothelial cancer. TCRdb's copy holds only in-frame clones and misses some; the assay was immunoSEQ multiplex PCR. Among about 23,000 clones listed, about 90% were seen once. The time point is: peripheral blood 6 weeks after treatment start. Per germline, CDR1 MNHEY and CDR2 SMNVEV (reference sequence). The CDR3 is made up of 15 amino acids. V shed 2 bases, J shed 5 bases, and the junction held 6 bases outside the gene matches. This clone is a singleton in its sample. This sequence joins TRBV27 and TRBJ2-3; TRBD2 matches 8 bases. This sample comprised PBMCs, obtained around atezolizumab (anti-PD-L1) treatment. The receptor comes from a woman in her sixties with urothelial cancer. The CDR3 sequence: CASSLQAGEVDTQYF. In DNA form, the CDR3 reads TGTGCCAGCAGTTTACAAGCGGGAGAGGTAGATACGCAGTATTTT.